This record concerns one TCR beta chain sequence. Its specificity is not known. The data belong to a study of T cells in localized non-small cell lung cancer. Study findings and constraints: Clonality peaked in uninvolved adjacent lung rather than tumor. Heterogeneity is still possible, as just one tumor region was sequenced.

Only in-frame clones appear in the TCRdb table, and some are missing; sequencing was by immunoSEQ multiplex PCR. The sample has 5,000 to 7,000 clones, less than 25% seen once; the top ten hold approximately 9.8%. Deletions cut 8 bases from V and 2 bases from J, with 18 bases between. This CDR3 has 15 residues. The V gene's germline CDR1 is MNHGY and CDR2 SAAAGT. The V and J genes are TRBV6-8 and TRBJ2-5, with D tentatively TRBD1 (5 bases). This TCR was recovered from a female donor over 55 with stage I lung adenocarcinoma. The material sequenced was lung tumor tissue, taken before any cancer treatment. The CDR3 region is CASRHKGKGQETQYF. DNA of the CDR3: TGTGCCAGCCGACACAAAGGAAAGGGGCAAGAGACCCAGTACTTC.